A selection of T cell receptor beta chains follows, all from one sample in a study of chemoradiotherapy in HPV16-positive cancers. Method: immunoSEQ multiplex PCR; TCRdb's copy keeps in-frame clones and lacks some. The table lists some 35,000 clones, 92% of them singletons. Sample: blood, taken from a patient who underwent chemoradiotherapy. Receptors were obtained from a human donor with HPV-associated anogenital cancer. CDR3s include the opening cysteine and the closing phenylalanine or tryptophan. Fields, in order: V gene, CDR3 protein.

>TRBV29-1
CSVRPGQGHYNEQFF
>TRBV30
CAWSIGIRISEAFF
>TRBV30
CAWGEGAVTEAFF
>TRBV7-8
CASSQGTSGETQYF
>TRBV5-5
CASSQGHTGNTGELFF
>TRBV7-9
CASSLEVQAQHF
>TRBV19
CASSSSGTVNLEQYF
>TRBV5-5
CASSLAQVAAHYGYTF
>TRBV11-1
CASSLAWGTDRNTEAFF
>TRBV15
CATSSAGGAVALEQYF
>TRBV23-1
CASSLGHLNTEAFF
>TRBV5-1
CASSYSGGNTEAFF
>TRBV19
CASSPLQGQGYNGQFF
>TRBV11-3
CASSSGTSGGQETQYF
>TRBV25-1
CASSEGRQGGYYGYTF
>TRBV29-1
CSLDLGTGYTF
>TRBV5-6
CASSFIFDRGLGYTF
>TRBV7-3
CASSPSGGGADTQYF
>TRBV5-1
CASATDTVRLHTEAFF
>TRBV6-5
CASSFRTGVGYTF
>TRBV7-8
CASSFYRGGDTQYF
>TRBV5-6
CASSLRGFSYGYTF
>TRBV19
CASSIESHQSYNEQFF
>TRBV19
CASDGGYGYTF
>TRBV6-1
CASSRHRGENTIYF
>TRBV11-2
CASSGTSGYEQYF
>TRBV19
CASTPGQGYGGYTF
>TRBV10-3
CAISEAGSYEQYF
>TRBV7-9
CASSPSQYLSNQPQHF
>TRBV4-2
CASSQERVTTDTQYF
>TRBV5-1
CASSYWEGGEQYF
>TRBV7-9
CASQWTGGSSEQYF
>TRBV7-9
CASSLETAIWGGGGYTF
>TRBV6-5
CASSFGQARVNTEAFF
>TRBV18
CATIGQQNTEAFF
>TRBV5-1
CASSSGTGGTGELFF
>TRBV30
CAWIERADGGYGYTF
>TRBV6-1
CASSDEESTSPLHF
>TRBV5-6
CASSLDRQGQKQFF
>TRBV5-1
CASSFPQGEQYF
>TRBV7-6
CASSPGDTDTQYF
>TRBV5-5
CASSSEGRRSGANVLTF
>TRBV9
CASSGQGYGNTIYF
>TRBV13
CASSLGDNEDSEQFF
>TRBV27
CASSSITGVRNQPQHF
>TRBV30
CAWSVGPGGYTF
>TRBV5-6
CASRTLGQRVAIGNTIYF
>TRBV10-3
CAIGRGPNEKLFF
>TRBV7-8
CASSDRVTTEAFF
>TRBV7-6
CASSYGGTIGVNEQFF
>TRBV5-1
CASSRDSGGAGEQYF
>TRBV15
CATSRVDRASSYGYTF
>TRBV2
CASSDELGQVIGFF